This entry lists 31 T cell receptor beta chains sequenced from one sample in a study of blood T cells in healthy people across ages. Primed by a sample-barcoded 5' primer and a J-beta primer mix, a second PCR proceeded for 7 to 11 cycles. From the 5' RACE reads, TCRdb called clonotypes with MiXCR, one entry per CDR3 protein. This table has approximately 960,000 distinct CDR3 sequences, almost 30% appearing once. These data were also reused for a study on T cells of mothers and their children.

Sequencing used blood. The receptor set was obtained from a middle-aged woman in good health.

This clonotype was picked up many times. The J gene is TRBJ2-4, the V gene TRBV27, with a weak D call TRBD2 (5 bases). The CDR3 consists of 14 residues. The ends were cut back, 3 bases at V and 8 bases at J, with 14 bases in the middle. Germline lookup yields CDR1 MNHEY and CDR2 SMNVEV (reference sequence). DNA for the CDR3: TGTGCCAGCAGTTTTGGACTCGATCGGGACATTCAGTACTTC. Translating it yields CASSFGLDRDIQYF.

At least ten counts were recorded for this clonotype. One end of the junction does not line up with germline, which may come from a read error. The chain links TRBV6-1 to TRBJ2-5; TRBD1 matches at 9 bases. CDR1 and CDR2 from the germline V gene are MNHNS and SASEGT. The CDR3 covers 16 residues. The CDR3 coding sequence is TGCGCCAGCAGCCGAGACAGGGGGGGGGGACAAGAGACCCAGTACTTC. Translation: CASSRDRGGGQETQYF.

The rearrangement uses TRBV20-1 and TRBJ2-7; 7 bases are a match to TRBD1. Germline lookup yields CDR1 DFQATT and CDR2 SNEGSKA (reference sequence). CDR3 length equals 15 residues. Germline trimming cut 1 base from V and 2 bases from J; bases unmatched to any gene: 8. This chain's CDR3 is CSARGSQGVTYEQYF. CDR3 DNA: TGCAGTGCTAGAGGTAGTCAGGGGGTTACCTACGAGCAGTACTTC.

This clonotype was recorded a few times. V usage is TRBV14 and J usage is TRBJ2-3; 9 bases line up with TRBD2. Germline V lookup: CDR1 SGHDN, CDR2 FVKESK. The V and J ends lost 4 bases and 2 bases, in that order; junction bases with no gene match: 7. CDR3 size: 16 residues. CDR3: CASSRGTSLSTDTQYF. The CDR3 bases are TGTGCCAGCAGCCGCGGGACTAGCCTATCCACAGATACGCAGTATTTT. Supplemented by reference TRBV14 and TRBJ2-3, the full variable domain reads EAGVTQFPSHSVIEKGQTVTLRCDPISGHDNLYWYRRVMGKEIKFLLHFVKESKQDESGMPNNRFLAERTGGTYSTLKVQPAELEDSGVYFCASSRGTSLSTDTQYFGPGTRLTVL.

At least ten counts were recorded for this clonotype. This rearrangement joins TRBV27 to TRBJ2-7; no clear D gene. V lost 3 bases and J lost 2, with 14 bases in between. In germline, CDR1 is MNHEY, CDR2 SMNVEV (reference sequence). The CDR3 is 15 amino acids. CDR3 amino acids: CASSFYGGSTYEQYF. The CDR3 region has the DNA TGTGCCAGCAGTTTCTACGGCGGTTCGACCTACGAGCAGTACTTC.

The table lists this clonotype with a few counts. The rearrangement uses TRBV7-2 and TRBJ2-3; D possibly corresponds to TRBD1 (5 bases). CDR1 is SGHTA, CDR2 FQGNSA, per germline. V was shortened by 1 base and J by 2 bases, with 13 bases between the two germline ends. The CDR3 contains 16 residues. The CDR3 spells CASSLGGIGVTDTQYF. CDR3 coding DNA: TGTGCCAGCAGCTTAGGGGGTATAGGGGTCACAGATACGCAGTATTTT.

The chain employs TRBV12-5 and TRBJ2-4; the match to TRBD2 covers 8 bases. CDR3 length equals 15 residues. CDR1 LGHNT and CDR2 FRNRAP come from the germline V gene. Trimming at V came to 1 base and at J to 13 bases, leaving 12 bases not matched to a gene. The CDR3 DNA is TGTGCTAGTGGTTTGGAGCGGGGGAACTACAATGAGCAGTACTTC. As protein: CASGLERGNYNEQYF.

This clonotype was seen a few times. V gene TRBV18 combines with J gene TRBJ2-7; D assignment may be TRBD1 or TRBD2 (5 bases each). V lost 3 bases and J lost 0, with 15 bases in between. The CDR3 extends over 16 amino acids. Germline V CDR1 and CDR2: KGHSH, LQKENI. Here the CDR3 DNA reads TGTGCCAGCTCACCCGAGGGACGGGCGAGCTCCTACGAGCAGTACTTC. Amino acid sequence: CASSPEGRASSYEQYF.

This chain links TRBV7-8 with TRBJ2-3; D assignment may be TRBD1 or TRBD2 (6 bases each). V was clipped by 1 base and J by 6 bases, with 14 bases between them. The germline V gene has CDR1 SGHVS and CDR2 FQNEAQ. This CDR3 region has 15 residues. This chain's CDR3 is CASSLEVRGRDTQYF. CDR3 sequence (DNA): TGTGCCAGCAGCTTAGAAGTTCGGGGGCGGGATACGCAGTATTTT.

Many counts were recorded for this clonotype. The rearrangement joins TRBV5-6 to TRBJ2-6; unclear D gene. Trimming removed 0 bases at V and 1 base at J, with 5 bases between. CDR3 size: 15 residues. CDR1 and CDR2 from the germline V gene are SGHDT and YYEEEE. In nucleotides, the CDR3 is TGTGCCAGCAGCTTGGTACAGTCTGGGGCCAACGTCCTGACTTTC. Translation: CASSLVQSGANVLTF.

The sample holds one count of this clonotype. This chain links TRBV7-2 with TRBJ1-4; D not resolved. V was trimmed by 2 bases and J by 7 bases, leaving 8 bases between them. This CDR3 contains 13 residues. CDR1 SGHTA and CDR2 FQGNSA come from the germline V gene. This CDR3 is CASSLSRSEKLFF. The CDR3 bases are TGTGCCAGCAGCTTAAGCAGGTCTGAAAAACTGTTTTTT.

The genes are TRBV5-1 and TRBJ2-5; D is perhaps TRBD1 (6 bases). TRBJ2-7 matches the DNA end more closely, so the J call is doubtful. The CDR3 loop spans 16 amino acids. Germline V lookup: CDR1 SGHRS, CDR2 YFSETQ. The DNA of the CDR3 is TGCGCCAGCACCAACTACGGCCCAGGGGATACGTACGAGCAGTACTTC. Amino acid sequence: CASTNYGPGDTYEQYF.

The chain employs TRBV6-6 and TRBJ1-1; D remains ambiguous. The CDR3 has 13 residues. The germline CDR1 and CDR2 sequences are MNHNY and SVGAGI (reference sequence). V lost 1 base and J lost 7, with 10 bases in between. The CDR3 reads CASSYLPGIEAFF. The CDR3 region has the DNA TGTGCCAGCAGTTACTTGCCTGGTATTGAAGCTTTCTTT.

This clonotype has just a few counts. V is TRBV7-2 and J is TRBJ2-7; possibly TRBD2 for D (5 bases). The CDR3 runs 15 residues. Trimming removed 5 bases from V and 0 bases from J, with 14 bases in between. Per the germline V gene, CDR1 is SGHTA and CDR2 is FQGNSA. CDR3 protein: CASSAAAMSSYEQYF. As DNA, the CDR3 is TGTGCCAGCAGCGCAGCGGCGATGAGCTCCTACGAGCAGTACTTC.

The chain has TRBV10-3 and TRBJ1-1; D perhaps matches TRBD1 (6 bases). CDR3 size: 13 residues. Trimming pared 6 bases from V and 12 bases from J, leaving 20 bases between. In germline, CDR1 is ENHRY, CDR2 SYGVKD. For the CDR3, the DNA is TGTGCCATCAGGGACAGAGACTCTCCAGAAACTTTCTTT. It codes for CAIRDRDSPETFF.

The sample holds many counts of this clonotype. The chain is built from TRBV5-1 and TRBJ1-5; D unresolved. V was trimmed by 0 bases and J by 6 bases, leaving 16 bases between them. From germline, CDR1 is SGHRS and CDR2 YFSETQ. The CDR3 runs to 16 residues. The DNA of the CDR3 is TGCGCCAGCAGCTTGGGGGGTGAGGGAGGCGGTCAGCCCCAGCATTTT. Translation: CASSLGGEGGGQPQHF.

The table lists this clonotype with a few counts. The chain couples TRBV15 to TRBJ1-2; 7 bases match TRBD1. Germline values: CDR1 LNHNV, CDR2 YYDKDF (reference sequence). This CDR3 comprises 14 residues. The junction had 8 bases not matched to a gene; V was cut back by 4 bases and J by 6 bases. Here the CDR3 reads CATSTHRQGNGYTF. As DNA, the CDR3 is TGTGCCACCAGCACCCACCGACAGGGCAATGGCTACACCTTC.

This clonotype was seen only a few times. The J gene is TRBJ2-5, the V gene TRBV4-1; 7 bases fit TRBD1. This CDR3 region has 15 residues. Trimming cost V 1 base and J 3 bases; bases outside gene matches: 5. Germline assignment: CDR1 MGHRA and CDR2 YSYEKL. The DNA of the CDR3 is TGCGCCAGCAGCCAAGGAGAGGGGACAGAAGAGACCCAGTACTTC. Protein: CASSQGEGTEETQYF.

DNA for the CDR3: TGTGCCAGCAGCCTTAACCGGGACAGGGGTTACCCAGATACGCAGTATTTT. It translates to CASSLNRDRGYPDTQYF. The V call is TRBV7-3, the J call TRBJ2-3; 10 bases line up with TRBD1. Germline CDR1 reads SGHTA; CDR2 reads FQGTGA. V dropped 5 bases and J dropped 4; count of bases not matched to a gene: 12. The CDR3 has 17 amino acids.

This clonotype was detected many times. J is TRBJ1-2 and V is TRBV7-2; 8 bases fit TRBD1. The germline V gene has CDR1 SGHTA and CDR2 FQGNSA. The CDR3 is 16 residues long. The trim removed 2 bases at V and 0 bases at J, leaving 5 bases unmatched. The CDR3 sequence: CASSLQSGQANYGYTF. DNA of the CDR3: TGTGCCAGCAGCTTACAATCGGGACAGGCTAACTATGGCTACACCTTC.

The CDR3 nucleotides read TGTGCCAGCAGTCATCGGGACAGTGAAGCTTTCTTT. Its translation is CASSHRDSEAFF. This chain joins TRBV6-5 and TRBJ1-1; TRBD1 agrees at 7 bases. The CDR3 extends over 12 amino acids. Germline values: CDR1 MNHEY, CDR2 SVGAGI. V was pared by 5 bases and J by 7 bases, with 4 bases of the junction left unmatched.

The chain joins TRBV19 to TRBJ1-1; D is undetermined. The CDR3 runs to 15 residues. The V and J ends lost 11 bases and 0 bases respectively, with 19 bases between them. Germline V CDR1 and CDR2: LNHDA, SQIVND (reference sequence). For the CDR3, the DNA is TGTGCCGTCCAGGACCTAAATCCCATGAACACTGAAGCTTTCTTT. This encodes CAVQDLNPMNTEAFF.

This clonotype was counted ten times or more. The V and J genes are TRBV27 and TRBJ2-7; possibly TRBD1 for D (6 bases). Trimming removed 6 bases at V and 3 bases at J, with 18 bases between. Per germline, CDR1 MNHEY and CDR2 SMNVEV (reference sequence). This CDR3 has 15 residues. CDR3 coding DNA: TGTGCCAGCAGCCTAGGAGAAGGGGGTCGCTACGAGCAGTACTTC. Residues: CASSLGEGGRYEQYF.

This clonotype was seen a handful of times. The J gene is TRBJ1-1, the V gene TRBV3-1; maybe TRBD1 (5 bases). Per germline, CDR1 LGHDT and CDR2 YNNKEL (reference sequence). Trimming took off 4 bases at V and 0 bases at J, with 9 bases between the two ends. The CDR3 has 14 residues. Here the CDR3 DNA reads TGTGCCAGCAGCCTATACAGGATGAACACTGAAGCTTTCTTT. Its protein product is CASSLYRMNTEAFF.

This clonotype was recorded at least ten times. The CDR3 DNA follows: TGTGCCAGCAGTTCGCAGCGGGCAGGCTACAATGAGCAGTTCTTC. Protein product: CASSSQRAGYNEQFF. The chain is built from TRBV12-3 or TRBV12-4 and TRBJ2-1; D perhaps matches TRBD2 (6 bases). V lost 4 bases, J lost 3 bases, and 13 bases lay in between. CDR3 length equals 15 residues.

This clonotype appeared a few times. The CDR3 nucleotides are TGCAGCGCGGGGGACAGAAGGATCACTGAAGCTTTCTTT. It specifies CSAGDRRITEAFF. J is TRBJ1-1 and V is TRBV29-1, with TRBD1 matching 7 bases. CDR1 and CDR2 (germline): SQVTM, ANQGSEA. V trimming: 7 bases; J trimming: 4 bases; junction bases outside the gene matches: 9. This CDR3 has 13 residues.

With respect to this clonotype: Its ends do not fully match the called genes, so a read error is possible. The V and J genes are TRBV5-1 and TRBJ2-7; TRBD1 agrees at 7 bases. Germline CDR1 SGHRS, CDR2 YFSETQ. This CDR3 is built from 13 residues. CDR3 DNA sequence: TGCGCCGGCAGCCAAACAGGGGTCTACGAGCAGTACTTC. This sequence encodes CAGSQTGVYEQYF.

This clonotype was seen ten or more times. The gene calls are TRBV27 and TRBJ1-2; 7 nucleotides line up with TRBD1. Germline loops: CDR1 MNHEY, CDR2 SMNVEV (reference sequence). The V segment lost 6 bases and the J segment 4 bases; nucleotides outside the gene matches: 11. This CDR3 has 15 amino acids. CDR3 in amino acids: CASSSGQSSIYGYTF. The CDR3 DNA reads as TGTGCCAGCAGCTCGGGACAGAGCAGCATCTATGGCTACACCTTC.

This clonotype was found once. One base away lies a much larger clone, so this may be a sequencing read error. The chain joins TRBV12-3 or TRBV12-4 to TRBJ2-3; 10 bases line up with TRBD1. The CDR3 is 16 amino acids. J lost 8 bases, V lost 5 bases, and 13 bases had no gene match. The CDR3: CASSPPDRGPVGTQYF. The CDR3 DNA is TGTGCCAGCAGTCCACCTGACAGGGGGCCGGTCGGTACGCAGTATTTT.

In DNA form, the CDR3 reads TGCAGTGCTTTCCGGGGGGCCACAGATACGCAGTATTTT. It is translated as CSAFRGATDTQYF. The gene calls are TRBV20-1 and TRBJ2-3, with D tentatively TRBD2 (7 bases). There are 13 residues in the CDR3. V gave up 5 bases and J gave up 2 bases, with 11 bases separating them. The germline V gene has CDR1 DFQATT and CDR2 SNEGSKA (reference sequence).

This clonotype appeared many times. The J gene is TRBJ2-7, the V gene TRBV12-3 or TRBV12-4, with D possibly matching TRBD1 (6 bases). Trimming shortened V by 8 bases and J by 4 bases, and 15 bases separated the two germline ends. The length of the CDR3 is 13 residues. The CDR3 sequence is CASGTPSGYEQYF. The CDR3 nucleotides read TGTGCCAGCGGGACACCGTCTGGGTACGAGCAGTACTTC.